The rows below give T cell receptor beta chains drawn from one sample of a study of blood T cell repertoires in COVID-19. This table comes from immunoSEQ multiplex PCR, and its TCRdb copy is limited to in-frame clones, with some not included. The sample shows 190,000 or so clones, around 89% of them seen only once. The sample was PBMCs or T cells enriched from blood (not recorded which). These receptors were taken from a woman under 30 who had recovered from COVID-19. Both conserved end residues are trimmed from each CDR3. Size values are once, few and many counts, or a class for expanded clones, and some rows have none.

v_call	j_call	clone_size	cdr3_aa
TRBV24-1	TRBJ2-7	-	ATSDRRDRADEQY
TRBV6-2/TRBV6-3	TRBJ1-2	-	ASSYSDRTYGYT
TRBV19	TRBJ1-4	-	ASSILQGWPKLF
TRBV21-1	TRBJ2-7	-	ASSTGLLYEQY
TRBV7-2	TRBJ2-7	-	ASSLAGQGAYEQY
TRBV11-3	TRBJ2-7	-	ASSLGELAVYEQY
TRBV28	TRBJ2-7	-	ASSYFESGEHNYEQY
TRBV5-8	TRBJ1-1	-	ASRLKGVANTEAF
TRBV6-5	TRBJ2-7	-	ATGDRWGGYEQY
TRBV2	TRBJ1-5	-	ASTLPDRGNQPQH
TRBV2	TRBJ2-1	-	ASSEGQGLYNEQF
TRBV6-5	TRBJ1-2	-	ASRTDSGTGGYT
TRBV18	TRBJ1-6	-	ASSPLPTGTDSPLH
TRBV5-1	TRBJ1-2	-	ASSGQGWGYGYT
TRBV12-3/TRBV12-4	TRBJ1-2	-	ASSRRTGSGYT
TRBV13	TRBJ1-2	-	ASSLGLEGQGGYGYT
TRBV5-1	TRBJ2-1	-	ASSLVTGSYNEQF
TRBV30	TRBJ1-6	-	AWSVQGESPLH
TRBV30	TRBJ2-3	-	AWTPVNTDTQY
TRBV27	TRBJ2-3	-	ASSLSIGLHGDTQY
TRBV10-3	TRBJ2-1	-	AISEAIGGVGEQF
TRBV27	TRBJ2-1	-	ASSLIRGGAPYNEQF
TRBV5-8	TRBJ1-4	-	ASSLSSWTGGMEKLF
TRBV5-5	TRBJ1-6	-	ASSFRQGGSPLH
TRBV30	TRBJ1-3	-	AWGTGTDTIY
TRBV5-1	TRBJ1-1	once	ASSPRRRDLRTEAF
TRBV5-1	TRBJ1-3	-	ASSQGGSGNTIY
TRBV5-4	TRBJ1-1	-	ASSQVDTGLSEAF
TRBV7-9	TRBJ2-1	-	ASSSNRRTTDNEQF
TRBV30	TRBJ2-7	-	AWSSTAYEQY
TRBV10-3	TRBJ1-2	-	AISSPGPGYT
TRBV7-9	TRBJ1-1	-	ASSSPWSRGNTEAF
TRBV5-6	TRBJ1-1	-	ASSRVGGLAPNTEAF
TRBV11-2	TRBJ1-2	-	ASSLAGGAGYT
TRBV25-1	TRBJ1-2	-	ASRQDGYGYT
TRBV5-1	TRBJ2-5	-	ASSLAGWVLGTGRETQY
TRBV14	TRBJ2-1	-	ASSEASHNEQF
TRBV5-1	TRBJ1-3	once	ASSLIFPTWSSGNTIY
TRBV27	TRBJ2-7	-	ASSLDWTSVSYEQY
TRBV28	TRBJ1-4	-	ASSPAGTGRIEKLF
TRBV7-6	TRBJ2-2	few	AGFSGGPTGELF
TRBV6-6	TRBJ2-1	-	ASSYGEEQF
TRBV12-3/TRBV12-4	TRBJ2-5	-	ASSFSRETQY
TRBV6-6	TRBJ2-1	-	ASSPSVGQGFYNEQF
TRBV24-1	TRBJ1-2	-	ATSDWTDGINYGYT
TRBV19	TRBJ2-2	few	ASSTWGVPGELF